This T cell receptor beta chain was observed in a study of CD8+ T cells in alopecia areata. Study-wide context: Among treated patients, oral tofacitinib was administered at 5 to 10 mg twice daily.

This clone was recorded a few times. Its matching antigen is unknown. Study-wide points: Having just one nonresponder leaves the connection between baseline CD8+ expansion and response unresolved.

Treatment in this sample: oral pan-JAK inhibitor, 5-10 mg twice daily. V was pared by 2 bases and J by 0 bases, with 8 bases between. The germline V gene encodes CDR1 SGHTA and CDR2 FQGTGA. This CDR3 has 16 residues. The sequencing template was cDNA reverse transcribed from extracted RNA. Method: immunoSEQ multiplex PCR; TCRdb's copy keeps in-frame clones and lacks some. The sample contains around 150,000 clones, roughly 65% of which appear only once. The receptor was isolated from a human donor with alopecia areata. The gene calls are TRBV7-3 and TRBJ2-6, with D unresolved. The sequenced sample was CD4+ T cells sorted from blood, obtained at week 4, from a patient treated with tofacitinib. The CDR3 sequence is CASSLAGGSGANVLTF. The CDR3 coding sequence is TGTGCCAGCAGCTTAGCCGGCGGCTCTGGGGCCAACGTCCTGACTTTC.